These 6 T cell receptor beta chains originate from one sample sequenced in a study of T cell clusters in autoimmune cytopenias. TRB rearrangements were amplified by touch-down multiplex PCR with mixed TRB-A/B primers. TCRdb processed the multiplex PCR reads again and assigns one entry to each CDR3 protein, with no DNA. The sample includes 6,500 to 8,500 distinct CDR3 sequences. Each sample's input was 250 ng genomic DNA, 30,000 to 45,000 genome equivalents. Specimen: peripheral blood. The receptor source for this set is a human donor with an autoimmune cytopenia or autoimmune hepatitis (not recorded which).

The chain combines TRBV12-3 or TRBV12-4 with TRBJ2-3; checking the TCRdb D call of TRBD1 is not possible without DNA. This CDR3 region has 15 residues. The CDR3 protein is CASSLAGYLSDTQYF.

The chain is built from TRBV7-4 and TRBJ1-2; TCRdb reports TRBD1, a call that lacks DNA to check it against. The length of the CDR3 is 17 residues. CDR1 is SGHVT and CDR2 is SQSDAQ in the germline V gene. This CDR3 is CASSRTQSSRIPYGYTF.

This chain connects TRBV18 to TRBJ1-6; TCRdb selects TRBD1, and the lack of DNA leaves this call unchecked. Looked up from germline, CDR1 is KGHSH and CDR2 is LQKENI. This CDR3 comprises 15 residues. The CDR3 loop reads CASSPRGQGNSPLHF. Variable domain in full (rest from reference TRBV18 and TRBJ1-6): NAGVMQNPRHLVRRRGQEARLRCSPMKGHSHVYWYRQLPEEGLKFMVYLQKENIIDESGMPKERFSAEFPKEGPSILRIQQVVRGDSAAYFCASSPRGQGNSPLHFGNGTRLTVT.

The chain joins TRBV21-1 to TRBJ1-1; as DNA is missing, the TRBD1 call by TCRdb cannot be tested. TRBV21-1 is tagged as a pseudogene. The CDR3 sequence is 16 residues long. The CDR3 sequence is CASTLEDRGMNTEAFF.

This chain joins TRBV18 and TRBJ1-1; lacking DNA, the TRBD1 call made by TCRdb goes unchecked. CDR3 length equals 14 residues. The germline CDR1 and CDR2 sequences are KGHSH and LQKENI. CDR3 protein: CASSVGQGSPEAFF.

The chain combines TRBV19 with TRBJ1-2; checking the TCRdb D call of TRBD1 is not possible without DNA. This CDR3 contains 15 residues. CDR1 and CDR2 (germline): LNHDA, SQIVND (reference sequence). CDR3: CASNRGAGLDGGYTF.